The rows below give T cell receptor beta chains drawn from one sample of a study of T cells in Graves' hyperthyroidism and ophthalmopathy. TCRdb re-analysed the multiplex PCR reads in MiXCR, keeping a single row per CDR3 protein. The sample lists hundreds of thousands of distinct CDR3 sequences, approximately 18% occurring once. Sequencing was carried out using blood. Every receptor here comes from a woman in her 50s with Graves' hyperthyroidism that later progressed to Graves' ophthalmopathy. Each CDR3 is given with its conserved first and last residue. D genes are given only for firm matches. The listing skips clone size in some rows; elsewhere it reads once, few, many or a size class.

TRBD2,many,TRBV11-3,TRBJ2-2,TGTGCCAGCAGTCCCGGGACTAGCGGGAACACCGGGGAGCTGTTTTTT,CASSPGTSGNTGELFF
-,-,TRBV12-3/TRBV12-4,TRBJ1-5,TGTGCCAGCAGTCGACAAGGACCCCAGCATTTT,CASSRQGPQHF
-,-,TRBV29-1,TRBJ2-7,TGCAGCGTTGAAAACTCGGCAGGACTCTCCTACGAGCAGTACTTC,CSVENSAGLSYEQYF
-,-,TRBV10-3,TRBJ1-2,TGTGCCATCAGTCCACCGACCGAGAGGGGGGGAGGCTACACCTTC,CAISPPTERGGGYTF
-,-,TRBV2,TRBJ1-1,TGTGCCAGCAGTGAAAGGCGGCCGACAATGAACACTGAAGCTTTCTTT,CASSERRPTMNTEAFF
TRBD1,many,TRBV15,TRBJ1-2,TGTGCCACCAGCAGAGATAGGGCAGGGGGCGTTGATGGCTACACCTTC,CATSRDRAGGVDGYTF
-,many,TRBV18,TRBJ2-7,TGTGCCAGCTCAGCCCTGGGCAGCTCCTACGAGCAGTACTTC,CASSALGSSYEQYF
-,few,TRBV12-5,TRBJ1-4,TGTGCTAGTGGCCCCGTGGGGTCGGAAAAACTGTTTTTT,CASGPVGSEKLFF
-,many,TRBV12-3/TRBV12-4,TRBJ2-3,TGTGCCAGCAGTTTTTACGCCCGAGGGACCACAGATACGCAGTATTTT,CASSFYARGTTDTQYF
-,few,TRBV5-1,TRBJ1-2,TGCGCCAGCAGCTGGGGGGACCGGGGAAACTATGGCTACACCTTC,CASSWGDRGNYGYTF
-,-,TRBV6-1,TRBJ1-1,TGTGCCAGCAGTCGAGACCCTAGGGACACTGAAGCTTTCTTT,CASSRDPRDTEAFF
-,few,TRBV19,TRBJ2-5,TGTGCCAGTAGTATAGGAGGAGGACAGAAAGAGACCCAGTACTTC,CASSIGGGQKETQYF
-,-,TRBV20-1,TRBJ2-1,TGCAGTGCTATGGACATACCGAGCTCCTACAATGAGCAGTTCTTC,CSAMDIPSSYNEQFF
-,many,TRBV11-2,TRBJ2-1,TGTGCCAGCAGCTTAGATACGAGATACAATGAGCAGTTCTTC,CASSLDTRYNEQFF
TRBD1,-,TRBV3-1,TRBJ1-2,TGTGCCAGCAGCCCACACCCAGGGGGCGCCGGTGCAAGCTATGGCTACACCTTC,CASSPHPGGAGASYGYTF
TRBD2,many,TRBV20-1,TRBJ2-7,TGCAGTGCTAGAGATTTCGTTGTAGCGGGAAAGTCCTACGAGCAGTACTTC,CSARDFVVAGKSYEQYF
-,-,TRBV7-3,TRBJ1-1,TGTGCCAGCAGTCCAAACGGGAACACTGAAGCTTTCTTT,CASSPNGNTEAFF
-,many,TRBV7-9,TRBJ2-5,TGTGCCAGCAGCTTACGAGCGGAAGAGACCCAGTACTTC,CASSLRAEETQYF
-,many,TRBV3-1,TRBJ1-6,TGTGCCAGCAGCGGCTCTTCTAGACCCCTCCACTTT,CASSGSSRPLHF
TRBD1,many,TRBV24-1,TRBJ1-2,TGTGCCACCAGTGAAGAGGGGGCAAACTATGGCTACACCTTC,CATSEEGANYGYTF
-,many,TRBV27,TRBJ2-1,TGTGCCAGCAGTTTGCGGGGGCCCTACAATGAGCAGTTCTTC,CASSLRGPYNEQFF
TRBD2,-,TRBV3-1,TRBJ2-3,TGTGCCAGCAGCCAAGAAGAGTGGACTAGCGGGGGAGGGACAGATACGCAGTATTTT,CASSQEEWTSGGGTDTQYF
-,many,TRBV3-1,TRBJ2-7,TGTGCCAGCAGCTACGACACAGGTCTCGAGCAGTACTTC,CASSYDTGLEQYF
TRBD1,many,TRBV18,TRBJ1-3,TGTGCCAGCTCACCCCTGGGACAGGGGTTTTTTGGAAACACCATATATTTT,CASSPLGQGFFGNTIYF
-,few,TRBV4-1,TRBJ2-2,TGCGCCAGCAGCCAAGATGTCAGGGTCCACACCGGGGAGCTGTTTTTT,CASSQDVRVHTGELFF
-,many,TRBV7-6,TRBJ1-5,TGTGCCAGCAGCCCCATTACGAGGGGAGGGGGCAATCAGCCCCAGCATTTT,CASSPITRGGGNQPQHF
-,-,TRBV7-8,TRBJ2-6,TGTGCCAGCAGCGAAGTGGGGGGCGCTTGGGCCAACGTCCTGACTTTC,CASSEVGGAWANVLTF